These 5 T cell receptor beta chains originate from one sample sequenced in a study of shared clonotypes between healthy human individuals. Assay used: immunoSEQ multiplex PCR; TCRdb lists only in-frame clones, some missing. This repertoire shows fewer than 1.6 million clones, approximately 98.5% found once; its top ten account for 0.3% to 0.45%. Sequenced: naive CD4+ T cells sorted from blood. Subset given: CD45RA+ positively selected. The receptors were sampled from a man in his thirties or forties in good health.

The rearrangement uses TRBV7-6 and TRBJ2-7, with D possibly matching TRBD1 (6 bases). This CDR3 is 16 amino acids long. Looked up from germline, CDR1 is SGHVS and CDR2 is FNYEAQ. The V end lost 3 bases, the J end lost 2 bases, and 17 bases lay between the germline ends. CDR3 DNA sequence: TGTGCCAGCAGCTTGTACACCGGGACAAATGCCTACGAGCAGTACTTC. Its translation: CASSLYTGTNAYEQYF.

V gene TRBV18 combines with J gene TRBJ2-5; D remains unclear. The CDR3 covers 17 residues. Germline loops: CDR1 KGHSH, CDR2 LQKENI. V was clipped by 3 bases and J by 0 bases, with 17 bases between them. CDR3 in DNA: TGTGCCAGCTCACCCACGCTTGGGCGGCCGTACCAAGAGACCCAGTACTTC. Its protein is CASSPTLGRPYQETQYF.

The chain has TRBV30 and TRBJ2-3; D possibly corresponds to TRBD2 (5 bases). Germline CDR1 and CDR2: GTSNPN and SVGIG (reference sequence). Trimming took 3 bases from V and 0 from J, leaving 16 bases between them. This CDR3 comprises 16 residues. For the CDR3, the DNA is TGTGCCTGGAGCCTATCTCGAGGGTTCAGCACAGATACGCAGTATTTT. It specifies CAWSLSRGFSTDTQYF.

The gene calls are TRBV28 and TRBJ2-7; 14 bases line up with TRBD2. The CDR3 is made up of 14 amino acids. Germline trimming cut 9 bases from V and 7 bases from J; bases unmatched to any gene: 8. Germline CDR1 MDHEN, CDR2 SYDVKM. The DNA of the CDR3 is TGTGCCAGTGGACTAGCGGGAGGAGCGTTTGAGCAGTACTTC. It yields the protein CASGLAGGAFEQYF.

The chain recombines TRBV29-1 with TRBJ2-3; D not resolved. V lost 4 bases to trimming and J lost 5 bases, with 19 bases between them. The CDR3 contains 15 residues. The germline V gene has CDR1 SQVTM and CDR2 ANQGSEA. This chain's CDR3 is CSVVGVLLIIDTQYF. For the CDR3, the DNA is TGCAGCGTTGTGGGCGTACTTTTAATCATAGATACGCAGTATTTT.